These T cell receptor beta chains were read from a single sample in a study of shared clonotypes between healthy human individuals. Repertoires were generated with immunoSEQ multiplex PCR, while TCRdb's copy carries only in-frame clones and drops some. This sample carries millions of clones, roughly nine tenths of them seen once, and the ten largest clones take around 0.14%. Input material: naive CD4+ T cells sorted from blood. The receptors come from a man in his late teens or twenties in good health. The CDR3 runs from the conserved cysteine through the conserved F or W. D genes are given only for firm matches. Not every row has a clone size; where given, it reads once, few, many or a size class.

abundance	v_gene	j_gene	d_gene	len	CDR3nt	CDR3aa
once	TRBV6-1	TRBJ2-7	-	11	TGTGCCAGCAGCAAGGGGTACGAGCAGTACTTC	CASSKGYEQYF
-	TRBV5-1	TRBJ1-4	-	15	TGCGCCAGCAGCCCCGGGAGGGGGGCAAGTGAAAAACTGTTTTTT	CASSPGRGASEKLFF
once	TRBV7-9	TRBJ2-1	TRBD2	17	TGTGCCAGCAGCCTTCCGGGACTAGCGGGGGGGCCCAGTGAGCAGTTCTTC	CASSLPGLAGGPSEQFF
-	TRBV9	TRBJ2-2	-	15	TGTGCCAGCAGCGTAGGGAGACCGGGCACCGGGGAGCTGTTTTTT	CASSVGRPGTGELFF
once	TRBV5-1	TRBJ1-4	-	16	TGCGCCAGCCGCCTCCGGGGGGAGAAGACGAATGAAAAACTGTTTTTT	CASRLRGEKTNEKLFF
-	TRBV5-4	TRBJ2-5	-	14	TGTGCCAGCAGCTGGAACAGTGGAGCAGAGACCCAGTACTTC	CASSWNSGAETQYF
-	TRBV6-1	TRBJ1-1	-	14	TGTGCCAGCAGCCCCATGGGGGCTCGGACTGAAGCTTTCTTT	CASSPMGARTEAFF
-	TRBV28	TRBJ2-1	TRBD1	13	TGTGCCAGCAGTTCCGGGCAGGGGGATGAGCAGTTCTTC	CASSSGQGDEQFF
-	TRBV25-1	TRBJ1-1	-	11	TGTGCCAGCAGTGGGGGGGGGCCAGCTTTCTTT	CASSGGGPAFF
-	TRBV5-4	TRBJ2-3	-	15	TGTGCCAGCAGCTTGTTAGATTATAGCACAGATACGCAGTATTTT	CASSLLDYSTDTQYF
few	TRBV19	TRBJ1-5	-	15	TGTGCCAGTAGTATAGGGGACTCCTTAAGTCAGCCCCAGCATTTT	CASSIGDSLSQPQHF
-	TRBV10-2	TRBJ1-2	TRBD1	15	TGCGCCAGCAGTGAGTGGGACAGGGTTTTATATGGCTACACCTTC	CASSEWDRVLYGYTF
-	TRBV15	TRBJ2-7	-	15	TGTGCCACCAGCAGGTCGTCGGGGGACATGCACGAGCAGTACTTC	CATSRSSGDMHEQYF
-	TRBV10-3	TRBJ2-3	-	15	TGTGCCATCAGGGAGGACGCTACTAGCACAGATACGCAGTATTTT	CAIREDATSTDTQYF
-	TRBV19	TRBJ1-5	-	15	TGTGCCAGTAGCCCAACGTGGAACAGGAACCAGCCCCAGCATTTT	CASSPTWNRNQPQHF
-	TRBV5-6	TRBJ1-3	TRBD1	15	TGTGCCAGCAGCTTGGTGGGACAGACGGGAAACACCATATATTTT	CASSLVGQTGNTIYF
-	TRBV6-1	TRBJ2-3	-	13	TGTGCCAGCAGTGAAAGTGGGAGGGATACGCAGTATTTT	CASSESGRDTQYF
-	TRBV5-1	TRBJ2-1	-	15	TGCGCCAGCAGCTTGAGCGGCCAATCCTACAATGAGCAGTTCTTC	CASSLSGQSYNEQFF
-	TRBV18	TRBJ1-4	-	12	TGTGCCAGCTCACCACTGAATGAAAAACTGTTTTTT	CASSPLNEKLFF
-	TRBV2	TRBJ1-1	-	11	TGTGCCAGCAGTTCGAGCTTAGAAGCTTTCTTT	CASSSSLEAFF
-	TRBV6-1	TRBJ2-4	-	15	TGTGCCAGCAGTGGTACAGAAGTAGCCAAAAACATTCAGTACTTC	CASSGTEVAKNIQYF
-	TRBV15	TRBJ2-2	TRBD2	19	TGTGCCACCAGCAGAGACCCCTCCCCTAGCGGGCTGAACACCGGGGAGCTGTTTTTT	CATSRDPSPSGLNTGELFF
once	TRBV2	TRBJ2-5	TRBD2	14	TGTGCCAGCAGTGCGACTAGCGGGGGTGAGACCCAGTACTTC	CASSATSGGETQYF
-	TRBV11-2	TRBJ2-4	TRBD2	19	TGTGCCAGCAGCCGCCAGCTACTAGCGGGGATACTAGCCAAAAACATTCAGTACTTC	CASSRQLLAGILAKNIQYF
-	TRBV30	TRBJ1-1	-	15	TGTGCCTGGAAAGGTACGGGACGGGAAAACACTGAAGCTTTCTTT	CAWKGTGRENTEAFF
-	TRBV7-9	TRBJ2-2	-	12	TGTGCCAGCAGCCCCTACACCGGGGAGCTGTTTTTT	CASSPYTGELFF
once	TRBV28	TRBJ1-5	TRBD1	14	TGTGCCAGCAGCGTAGGGGGCCGAAATCAGCCCCAGCATTTT	CASSVGGRNQPQHF
-	TRBV5-1	TRBJ1-3	-	15	TGCGCCAGCAGCTTGGATGGGGGCTCTGGAAACACCATATATTTT	CASSLDGGSGNTIYF
-	TRBV6-5	TRBJ2-3	-	12	TGTGCCAGTGGGACAAGCACAGATACGCAGTATTTT	CASGTSTDTQYF
-	TRBV5-1	TRBJ2-7	-	14	TGCGCCAGCAGCTTGGGTGGGGAATACTACGAGCAGTACTTC	CASSLGGEYYEQYF
-	TRBV18	TRBJ2-5	-	14	TGTGCCAGCTCACCGGCAGGAACCCAAGAGACCCAGTACTTC	CASSPAGTQETQYF
-	TRBV7-2	TRBJ2-7	-	16	TGTGCCAGCAGCTTAGTAGGAGGGGCGGGATCCTACGAGCAGTACTTC	CASSLVGGAGSYEQYF
-	TRBV25-1	TRBJ2-3	-	15	TGTGCCAGCAGTGAATTAAGTACTAGCACAGATACGCAGTATTTT	CASSELSTSTDTQYF
-	TRBV4-1	TRBJ2-1	TRBD2	15	TGCGCCAGCAGCCAAGGGCTAGCGGTAAACAATGAGCAGTTCTTC	CASSQGLAVNNEQFF
few	TRBV9	TRBJ2-2	TRBD1	16	TGTGCCAGCAGCGTAGGAGGGACAGTCAACACCGGGGAGCTGTTTTTT	CASSVGGTVNTGELFF
-	TRBV5-1	TRBJ2-3	TRBD2	18	TGCGCCAGCAGCTTGGCTAGCGGGGGGTCTCTTATTACAGATACGCAGTATTTT	CASSLASGGSLITDTQYF
-	TRBV18	TRBJ2-5	TRBD2	16	TGTGCCAGCTCACCGCCGACTAGCGGGGGGGCAGAGACCCAGTACTTC	CASSPPTSGGAETQYF
-	TRBV6-5	TRBJ1-1	-	13	TGTGCCAGCAGCCGCGAATGGAACACTGAAGCTTTCTTT	CASSREWNTEAFF
-	TRBV2	TRBJ1-2	-	13	TGTGCCAGCAGTGAACGGGGTAACTATGGCTACACCTTC	CASSERGNYGYTF
-	TRBV10-2	TRBJ2-7	-	12	TGCGCCAGCAGTGCCGCCTCCTACGAGCAGTACTTC	CASSAASYEQYF
once	TRBV9	TRBJ2-6	-	15	TGTGCCAGCAGCGTAGGTGTTTCTGGGGCCAACGTCCTGACTTTC	CASSVGVSGANVLTF
-	TRBV14	TRBJ2-5	-	16	TGTGCCAGCAGCGCGAGAGATCGGGCGGGTTGGGAGACCCAGTACTTC	CASSARDRAGWETQYF
-	TRBV6-1	TRBJ1-4	-	15	TGTGCCAGCAGGAAGACAACCCCTAGGGGTGAAAAACTGTTTTTT	CASRKTTPRGEKLFF
-	TRBV18	TRBJ2-7	TRBD1	15	TGTGCCAGCTCACCAGTGACAGGGGGCCCCTACGAGCAGTACTTC	CASSPVTGGPYEQYF
-	TRBV25-1	TRBJ2-7	-	11	TGTGCCAGCAGTGCGGGGTACGAGCAGTACTTC	CASSAGYEQYF
-	TRBV2	TRBJ1-4	-	14	TGTGCCAGCAGTGAAGGGCAGAAGAATGAAAAACTGTTTTTT	CASSEGQKNEKLFF
-	TRBV6-5	TRBJ1-1	-	15	TGTGCCAGCACCCCCGTGGGGGGTTTAAACACTGAAGCTTTCTTT	CASTPVGGLNTEAFF
-	TRBV6-6	TRBJ1-6	TRBD1	16	TGTGCCAGCAGTTCCCCGGACAGGGGCGGAAATTCACCCCTCCACTTT	CASSSPDRGGNSPLHF
once	TRBV18	TRBJ2-5	TRBD2	14	TGTGCCGGAAGCGGGGGGGCCGGCGCAGAGACCCAGTACTTC	CAGSGGAGAETQYF
few	TRBV5-1	TRBJ1-6	-	15	TGCGCCAGCAGCTTGGGTCAGGGAAGACATTCACCCCTCCACTTT	CASSLGQGRHSPLHF
-	TRBV28	TRBJ1-1	-	13	TGTGCCAGCAGTTTACCCATGAACACTGAAGCTTTCTTT	CASSLPMNTEAFF